The 23 T cell receptor beta chains reported below all come from one sample, sequenced in a study of T cell repertoires in cytomegalovirus infection. TCRdb redid the calling of the reads with MiXCR, one entry per CDR3 protein. The table lists nearly 700,000 distinct CDR3 sequences, around 32% of them singletons. These TCRs' antigens remain unknown. Here the sequenced sample was cultured PBMCs, taken from culture after CMV antigen stimulation. Receptors were obtained from a human donor in good health (CMV status not recorded). Some clones in this sample may be carry-over from other donors' samples.

This chain joins TRBV2 and TRBJ2-1; 7 bases fit TRBD1. The germline V gene encodes CDR1 SNHLY and CDR2 FYNNEI. There are 16 residues in the CDR3. J lost 7 bases, V lost 5 bases, and 14 bases had no gene match. This CDR3 is CASSREGAPIWNEQFF. CDR3 nucleotides: TGTGCCAGCAGTCGTGAGGGGGCGCCTATCTGGAATGAGCAGTTCTTC.

The chain has TRBV7-8 and TRBJ2-7; D might be TRBD1 (6 bases). Germline lookup yields CDR1 SGHVS and CDR2 FQNEAQ. The CDR3 contains 15 residues. Trimming cost V 4 bases and J 2 bases, with 15 bases left between them. The CDR3: CASSSADRTTYEQYF. DNA for the CDR3: TGTGCCAGCAGCTCGGCCGACAGGACCACCTACGAGCAGTACTTC.

CDR3 in amino acids: CASSVGRLPYNEQFF. CDR3 DNA sequence: TGTGCCAGCAGCGTCGGACGATTGCCCTACAATGAGCAGTTCTTC. This chain uses TRBV14 with TRBJ2-1; D is uncertain. Germline V gene sequence: CDR1 SGHDN, CDR2 FVKESK. The CDR3 covers 15 residues. V gave up 5 bases and J gave up 2 bases, with 13 bases separating them. Supplemented by reference TRBV14 and TRBJ2-1, the full variable domain reads EAGVTQFPSHSVIEKGQTVTLRCDPISGHDNLYWYRRVMGKEIKFLLHFVKESKQDESGMPNNRFLAERTGGTYSTLKVQPAELEDSGVYFCASSVGRLPYNEQFFGPGTRLTVL.

This clonotype showed up just a few times. V and J are TRBV4-1 and TRBJ2-7; the D gene is possibly TRBD1 (6 bases). The CDR3 spans 16 residues. Germline assignment: CDR1 MGHRA and CDR2 YSYEKL. V shed 0 bases and J shed 3 bases, with 15 bases lying between them. CDR3 region: CASSQDMGAEFYEQYF. DNA of the CDR3: TGCGCCAGCAGCCAAGATATGGGGGCCGAGTTCTACGAGCAGTACTTC.

In its sample, this clonotype was seen a few times. The chain carries TRBV7-8 and TRBJ2-7; D tentatively reads TRBD1 or TRBD2 (5 bases each). Deletions cut 5 bases from V and 2 bases from J, with 19 bases between. CDR1 and CDR2 from the germline V gene are SGHVS and FQNEAQ. This CDR3 has 16 residues. For the CDR3, the DNA is TGTGCCAGCAGCCAGACCCCTTCGGGGCCCGCCTACGAGCAGTACTTC. Amino acid sequence: CASSQTPSGPAYEQYF.

This clonotype was seen more than once but under ten times. This rearrangement joins TRBV7-2 to TRBJ2-3, with 14 nucleotides matching TRBD2. J gave up 11 bases and V 5 bases, and 12 bases lay outside the gene matches. CDR1 is SGHTA, CDR2 FQGNSA, per germline. CDR3 length: 16 amino acids. CDR3 loop: CASSLSRLAGGWGQYF. The CDR3 region has the DNA TGTGCCAGCAGCCTAAGTCGACTAGCGGGGGGGTGGGGGCAGTATTTT.

This clonotype was counted once. The rearrangement links TRBV20-1 to TRBJ1-5; D remains unclear. CDR3 length: 15 residues. Germline V CDR1 and CDR2: DFQATT, SNEGSKA (reference sequence). Deletions cut 0 bases from V and 2 bases from J, with 11 bases between. The CDR3 region has the DNA TGCAGTGCTAGAGATGGAGGTTTCGGCAATCAGCCCCAGCATTTT. Translating gives CSARDGGFGNQPQHF.

This clonotype was picked up a small number of times. CDR3 residues: CASLDRHTDTQYF. The CDR3 coding sequence is TGTGCCAGCCTGGACAGACACACAGATACGCAGTATTTT. This chain joins TRBV6-1 and TRBJ2-3, with a tentative D call TRBD1 (6 bases). Trimming stripped 8 bases from V and 2 bases from J, with 11 bases between. The germline CDR1 and CDR2 sequences are MNHNS and SASEGT. CDR3 length: 13 residues.

This clonotype was found a few times. The chain couples TRBV27 to TRBJ1-6; D not certain. The ends were cut back, 7 bases at V and 0 bases at J, with 7 bases in the middle. Germline CDR1 and CDR2: MNHEY and SMNVEV (reference sequence). The CDR3 length is 14 residues. This CDR3 is CASKWSSYNSPLHF. The CDR3 nucleotides are TGTGCCAGCAAATGGAGCTCCTATAATTCACCCCTCCACTTT.

This clonotype was counted a few times. The V and J genes are TRBV12-3 or TRBV12-4 and TRBJ2-7; either TRBD1 or TRBD2 may supply D (6 bases each). Trimming shortened V by 2 bases and J by 6 bases, and 11 bases separated the two germline ends. This CDR3 has 13 amino acids. The CDR3 reads CASSLTGASEQYF. For the CDR3, the DNA is TGTGCCAGCAGTTTAACGGGGGCTAGCGAGCAGTACTTC.

This clonotype showed up just a few times. The CDR3 region is CSAREWTGANQPQHF. DNA of the CDR3: TGCAGTGCTAGAGAGTGGACAGGGGCTAATCAGCCCCAGCATTTT. The gene calls are TRBV20-1 and TRBJ1-5, with TRBD1 identical over 9 bases. Germline-derived CDR1 and CDR2 are DFQATT and SNEGSKA (reference sequence). This CDR3 contains 15 residues. Germline trimming cut 0 bases from V and 4 bases from J; bases unmatched to any gene: 4.

This clonotype came up many times. This chain connects TRBV12-3 or TRBV12-4 to TRBJ1-2, with 7 bases fitting TRBD1. V lost 5 bases to trimming and J lost 7 bases; unmatched junction nucleotides: 10. This CDR3 spans 14 amino acids. The CDR3 DNA reads TGTGCCAGCAGTCTTATGACAGGGTTGGGTGGCTACACCTTC. The encoded protein is CASSLMTGLGGYTF.

This clonotype was found many times. The CDR3 sequence is CASSSRTGGRNEQFF. CDR3 DNA sequence: TGTGCCAGCAGCTCCCGTACAGGGGGCCGCAATGAGCAGTTCTTC. The chain uses TRBV7-6 and TRBJ2-1, with 9 positions matching TRBD1. Germline trimming cut 4 bases from V and 6 bases from J; bases unmatched to any gene: 7. CDR3 length: 15 residues. Germline V gene sequence: CDR1 SGHVS, CDR2 FNYEAQ.

This clonotype came up a few times. The J gene is TRBJ1-5, the V gene TRBV6-1; D possibly corresponds to TRBD1 (5 bases). Between the trimmed V and J ends, which lost 4 bases and 11 bases, there was a span of 18 bases. The CDR3 runs 14 residues. Germline-derived CDR1 and CDR2 are MNHNS and SASEGT. The CDR3 DNA is TGTGCCAGCAGTGCGGGGCCCGAGGGAGCGGCCCAGCATTTT. As protein: CASSAGPEGAAQHF.

V gene TRBV7-6 combines with J gene TRBJ1-6; D is possibly TRBD1 (5 bases). Germline loops: CDR1 SGHVS, CDR2 FNYEAQ. This CDR3 comprises 15 residues. Trimming took 5 bases from V and 10 from J, leaving 18 bases between them. The DNA for the CDR3 is TGTGCCAGCAGCCGGGGGGGTTCGGGGGGATCACCCCTCCACTTT. It translates to CASSRGGSGGSPLHF.

This clonotype came up a few times. The chain is built from TRBV19 and TRBJ1-5; D unclear. Germline values: CDR1 LNHDA, CDR2 SQIVND (reference sequence). This CDR3 comprises 15 residues. Trimming removed 4 bases at V and 2 bases at J, with 12 bases between. The CDR3 nucleotides read TGTGCCAGTAGTAAGACCCCGGCGGGCAATCAGCCCCAGCATTTT. This translates into CASSKTPAGNQPQHF.

The chain combines TRBV12-3 or TRBV12-4 with TRBJ1-5; D call uncertain. The CDR3 is made up of 14 amino acids. Trimming left V 4 bases short and J 4 bases short, with 11 bases between. The CDR3 protein is CASSSYIGNQPQHF. CDR3 nucleotides: TGTGCCAGCAGTTCATACATTGGGAATCAGCCCCAGCATTTT.

Many counts were recorded for this clonotype. This chain joins TRBV7-8 and TRBJ2-4; TRBD2 matches 7 bases. The CDR3 has 15 residues. V dropped 5 bases and J dropped 4; count of bases not matched to a gene: 8. Per the germline V gene, CDR1 is SGHVS and CDR2 is FQNEAQ. The CDR3 coding sequence is TGTGCCAGCAGCCCCAGTCCAGCGGGGAAAAACATTCAGTACTTC. Its protein product is CASSPSPAGKNIQYF.

The genes are TRBV5-1 and TRBJ1-1, with D unresolved. Trimming removed 3 bases at V and 6 bases at J, with 12 bases between. Germline loops: CDR1 SGHRS, CDR2 YFSETQ. The CDR3 is 13 amino acids. The CDR3 reads CASSSQEGAEAFF. CDR3 bases: TGCGCCAGCAGCTCCCAGGAGGGCGCTGAAGCTTTCTTT. Supplemented by reference TRBV5-1 and TRBJ1-1, the full variable domain reads KAGVTQTPRYLIKTRGQQVTLSCSPISGHRSVSWYQQTPGQGLQFLFEYFSETQRNKGNFPGRFSGRQFSNSRSEMNVSTLELGDSALYLCASSSQEGAEAFFGQGTRLTVV.

This clonotype was recorded at least ten times. The CDR3 nucleotides are TGTGCCAGCAGTAGCAGCTGGCAAGAGACCCAGTACTTC. Translation: CASSSSWQETQYF. V usage is TRBV7-2 and J usage is TRBJ2-5, with D unresolved. CDR1 is SGHTA and CDR2 is FQGNSA in the germline V gene. Trimming left V 6 bases short and J 2 bases short, with 10 bases between. The CDR3 covers 13 residues. Drawing the rest from reference TRBV7-2 and TRBJ2-5, the complete variable domain is GAGVSQSPSNKVTEKGKDVELRCDPISGHTALYWYRQSLGQGLEFLIYFQGNSAPDKSGLPSDRFSAERTGGSVSTLTIQRTQQEDSAVYLCASSSSWQETQYFGPGTRLLVL.

This clonotype showed up just a few times. The chain joins TRBV28 to TRBJ2-3; 14 nucleotides match TRBD2. CDR3 length: 17 residues. With 0 bases clipped from V and 4 bases from J, the junction kept 3 bases outside the gene matches. Germline-derived CDR1 and CDR2 are MDHEN and SYDVKM. The CDR3 region is CASSLWTSGGAPDTQYF. The CDR3 DNA sequence: TGTGCCAGCAGTTTATGGACTAGCGGGGGGGCCCCAGATACGCAGTATTTT.

The chain joins TRBV2 to TRBJ2-3, with TRBD2 matching over 9 bases. V was pared by 5 bases and J by 2 bases, with 5 bases of the junction left unmatched. CDR1 and CDR2 (germline): SNHLY, FYNNEI. The length of the CDR3 is 15 residues. The CDR3 DNA reads TGTGCCAGCAGTCCCAGCGGGAGGCCCACAGATACGCAGTATTTT. It specifies CASSPSGRPTDTQYF.

This clonotype has only a few counts. The chain carries TRBV7-2 and TRBJ2-3; TRBD2 aligns across 9 bases. The J segment lost 6 bases and the V segment lost 3 bases, leaving 10 bases of the junction unmatched. Germline V lookup: CDR1 SGHTA, CDR2 FQGNSA. CDR3 length: 16 amino acids. The CDR3, as DNA: TGTGCCAGCAGCTTTACAGCGGGACTAGCATCCGATACGCAGTATTTT. It translates to CASSFTAGLASDTQYF.